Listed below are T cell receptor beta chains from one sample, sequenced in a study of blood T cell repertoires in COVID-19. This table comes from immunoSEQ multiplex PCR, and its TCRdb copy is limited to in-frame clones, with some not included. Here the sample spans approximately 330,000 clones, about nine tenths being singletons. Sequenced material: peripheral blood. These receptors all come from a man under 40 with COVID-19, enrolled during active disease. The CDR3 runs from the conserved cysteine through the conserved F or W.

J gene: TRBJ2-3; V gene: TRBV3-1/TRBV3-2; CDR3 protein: CASSILTGDTQYF
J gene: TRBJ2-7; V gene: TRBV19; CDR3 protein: CASSTTGFDEQYF
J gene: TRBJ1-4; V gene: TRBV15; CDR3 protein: CATSGRVGNEKLFF
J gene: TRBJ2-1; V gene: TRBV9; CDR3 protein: CASSRGLELFNEQFF
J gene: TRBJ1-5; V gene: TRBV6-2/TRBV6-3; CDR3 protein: CASSVREGNQPQHF
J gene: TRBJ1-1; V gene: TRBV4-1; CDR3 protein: CASTTGVGMNTEAFF
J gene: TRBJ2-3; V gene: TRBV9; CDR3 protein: CASSPRQGAGGDTQYF
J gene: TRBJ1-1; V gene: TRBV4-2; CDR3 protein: CASLPHRVWGTEAFF
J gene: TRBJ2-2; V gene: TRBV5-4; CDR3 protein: CASSLATPGPGELFF
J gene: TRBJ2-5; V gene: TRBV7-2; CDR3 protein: CASSPTGRETQYF
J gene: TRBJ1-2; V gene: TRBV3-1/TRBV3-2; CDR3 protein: CASSRGLEGYTF
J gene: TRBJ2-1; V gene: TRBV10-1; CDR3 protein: CASSEPRMDRTSGRAEEQFF
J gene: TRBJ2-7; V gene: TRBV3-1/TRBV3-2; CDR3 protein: CASGRQGSGYEQYF
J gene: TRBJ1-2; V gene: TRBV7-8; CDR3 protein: CASSLDRGENYGYTF
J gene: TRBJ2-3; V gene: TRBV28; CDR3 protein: CASATTGTDTQYF
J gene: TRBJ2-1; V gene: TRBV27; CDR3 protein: CASSLPGQPYNEQFF
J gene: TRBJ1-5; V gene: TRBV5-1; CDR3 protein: CASSLTPGGQPQHF
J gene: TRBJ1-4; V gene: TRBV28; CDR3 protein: CASSFSPLDTVGEKLFF
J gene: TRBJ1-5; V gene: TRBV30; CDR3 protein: CAWNTGVFNQPQHF
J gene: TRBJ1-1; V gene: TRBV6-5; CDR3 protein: CASSPLGGPKEAFF
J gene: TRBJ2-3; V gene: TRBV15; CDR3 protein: CATSRTGGDTDTQYF
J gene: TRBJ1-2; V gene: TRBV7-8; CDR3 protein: CASSFQEDSVYGYTF
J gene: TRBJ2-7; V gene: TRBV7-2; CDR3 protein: CASSRPGQGTYEQYF
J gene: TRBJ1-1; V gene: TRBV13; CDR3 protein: CASSLGPEEGSDEAFF
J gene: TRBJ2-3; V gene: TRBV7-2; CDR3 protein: CASSLARPTTYTQYF
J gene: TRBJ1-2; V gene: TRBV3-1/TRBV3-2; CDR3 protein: CASSTGTGLIRGYTF
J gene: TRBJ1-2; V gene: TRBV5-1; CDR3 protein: CASSLAPGQLWNTNYGYTF
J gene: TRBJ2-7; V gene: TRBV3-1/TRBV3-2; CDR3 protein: CASSPLLPNHPYEQYF
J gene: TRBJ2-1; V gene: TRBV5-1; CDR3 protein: CASSGATGLSYNEQFF
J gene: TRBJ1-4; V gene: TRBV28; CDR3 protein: CASSLPDRSNEKLFF
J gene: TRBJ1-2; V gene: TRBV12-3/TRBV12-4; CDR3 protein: CASSLSGHGYTF
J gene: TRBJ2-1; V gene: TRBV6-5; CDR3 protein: CATAQGSSYNEQFF
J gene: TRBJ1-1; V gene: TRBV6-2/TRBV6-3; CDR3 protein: CASSSRGTVNTEAFF
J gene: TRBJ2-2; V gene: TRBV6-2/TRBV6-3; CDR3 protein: CASSSGQGATGELFF
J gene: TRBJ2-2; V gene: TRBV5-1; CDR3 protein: CASRPRSGGWTGELFF
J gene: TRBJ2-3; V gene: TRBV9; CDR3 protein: CASSVGWASGSSGGTDTQYF
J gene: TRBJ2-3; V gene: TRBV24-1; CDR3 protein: CATSSTSAPTDTQYF
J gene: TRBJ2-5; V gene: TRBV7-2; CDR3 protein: CASSLARNQETQYF
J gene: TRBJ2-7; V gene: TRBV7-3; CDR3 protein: CASSLGGSDYEQYF
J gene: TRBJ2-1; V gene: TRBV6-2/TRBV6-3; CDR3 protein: CASSTTAGGLYNEQFF
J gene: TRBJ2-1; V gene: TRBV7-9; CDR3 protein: CASSLARGYSSSLNEQFF
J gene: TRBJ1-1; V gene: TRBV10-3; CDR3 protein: CAISEDGDLYTEAFF
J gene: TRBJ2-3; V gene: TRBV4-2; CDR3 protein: CASSQDGEWSTDTQYF
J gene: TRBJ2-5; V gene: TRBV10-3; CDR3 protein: CAISPGQAIQETQYF
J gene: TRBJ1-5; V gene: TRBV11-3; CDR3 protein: CASSLDSDRPNQPQHF
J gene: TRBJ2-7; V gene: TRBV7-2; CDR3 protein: CASSPRQGGYEQYF
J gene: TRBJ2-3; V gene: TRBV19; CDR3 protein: CASSDRGWPNAQYF
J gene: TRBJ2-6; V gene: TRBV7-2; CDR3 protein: CASSLDTASGANVLTF
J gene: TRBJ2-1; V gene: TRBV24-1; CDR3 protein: CATREGGEQFF
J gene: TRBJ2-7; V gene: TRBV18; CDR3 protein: CASFQGSEQYF
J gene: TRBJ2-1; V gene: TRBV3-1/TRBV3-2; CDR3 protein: CASSQTSGFYNEQFF